What follows are 16 T cell receptor beta chains derived from one specimen sequenced in a study of T and B cells in COVID-19 patients. TRB was amplified from about 260-540 ng of blood genomic DNA. Multiplex PCR with BIOMED2 TRB-A/B primer pools amplified TRB rearrangements. TCRdb passed the multiplex PCR reads through MiXCR, listing each CDR3 protein once. The table records about 3,100 distinct CDR3 sequences, approximately 24% of them present only once. Source material: blood. These receptors came from a human donor with active COVID-19.

The chain carries TRBV4-3 and TRBJ2-2; D gene uncertain. This CDR3 has 13 residues. Germline V lookup: CDR1 LGHNA, CDR2 YSLEER. V was pared by 10 bases and J by 4 bases, with 13 bases between. This CDR3 reads CATYSPSTGELFF. The CDR3 DNA sequence: TGCGCCACCTATAGTCCGAGCACCGGGGAGCTGTTTTTT.

This rearrangement joins TRBV20-1 to TRBJ1-6; TRBD1 might be the D (5 bases). CDR3 length: 15 amino acids. Germline values: CDR1 DFQATT, CDR2 SNEGSKA (reference sequence). Trimming removed 6 bases at V and 9 bases at J, with 21 bases between. In DNA, the CDR3 is TGCAGTGCCCCCCCGTTCAGGGCTCAGGGTTCACCCCTCCACTTT. Protein: CSAPPFRAQGSPLHF.

About this clonotype itself: One base away lies a much larger clone, so this may be a sequencing read error. This sequence joins TRBV18 and TRBJ2-5; a weak D match, TRBD2 (6 bases). Germline CDR1 KGHSH, CDR2 LQKENI. The length of the CDR3 is 13 residues. CDR3 DNA sequence: TGTGTCAGCTCACGCGGGATACAAGAGACCCAGTACTTC. Amino acids: CVSSRGIQETQYF.

This clonotype is classed as large. V and J are TRBV29-1 and TRBJ2-5; D perhaps matches TRBD2 (7 bases). The CDR3 extends over 13 amino acids. The V gene's germline CDR1 is SQVTM and CDR2 ANQGSEA. V lost 7 bases and J 4 bases, leaving 16 bases between the germline ends. CDR3: CSASTGGVETQYF. CDR3 DNA: TGCAGCGCCTCTACGGGGGGCGTAGAGACCCAGTACTTC.

In its sample, this clonotype ranks as large. The chain joins TRBV19 to TRBJ2-2; D may be TRBD1 or TRBD2 (5 bases each). This CDR3 comprises 15 residues. Trimming removed 6 bases from V and 3 bases from J, with 14 bases in between. The germline CDR1 and CDR2 sequences are LNHDA and SQIVND (reference sequence). The chain's CDR3 is CASRLRDHDTGELFF. The CDR3 coding sequence is TGTGCCAGTAGACTCCGGGACCACGACACCGGGGAGCTGTTTTTT.

This clonotype was found a few times. The V gene is TRBV7-2, the J gene TRBJ2-2; 9 nucleotides align to TRBD2. Per germline, CDR1 SGHTA and CDR2 FQGNSA. The V segment lost 2 bases and the J segment 1 base; nucleotides outside the gene matches: 2. The CDR3 runs 16 residues. CDR3 sequence reads: CASSLLAGKNTGELFF. CDR3 bases: TGTGCCAGCAGCTTACTAGCGGGAAAGAACACCGGGGAGCTGTTTTTT.

The chain joins TRBV6-2 or TRBV6-3 to TRBJ2-1; TRBD2 matches 8 bases. The trim removed 7 bases at V and 4 bases at J, leaving 6 bases unmatched. The CDR3 contains 14 residues. Per the germline V gene, CDR1 is MNHEY and CDR2 is SVGEGT. CDR3 coding DNA: TGTGCCAGCACCCGGACTAGCCTTTACAATGAGCAGTTCTTC. Translating gives CASTRTSLYNEQFF.

This clonotype is labeled large (0.1 to 1%). This chain connects TRBV29-1 to TRBJ2-3, with no clear D. The germline V gene encodes CDR1 SQVTM and CDR2 ANQGSEA. Trimming shortened V by 4 bases and J by 3 bases, and 11 bases separated the two germline ends. This CDR3 region has 13 residues. In DNA, the CDR3 is TGCAGCGTTGCGGCTAGGCTTACAGATACGCAGTATTTT. It yields the protein CSVAARLTDTQYF.

Comment on this clonotype: One end of the junction fails to match germline, which may point to a read error. The chain has TRBV4-3 and TRBJ2-3, with 11 bases matching TRBD2. CDR1 LGHNA and CDR2 YSLEER come from the germline V gene. This CDR3 region has 15 residues. CDR3 amino acids: CASSSLAGGTDTQYF. CDR3 bases: TGTGCCAGCAGCAGCCTAGCGGGAGGAACAGATACGCAGTATTTT.

The chain employs TRBV12-3 or TRBV12-4 and TRBJ1-1; the D is unclear. The CDR3 length is 13 residues. Trimming shortened V by 4 bases and J by 1 base, and 7 bases separated the two germline ends. CDR3 nucleotides: TGTGCCAGCAGTTCCTTGGGGAACACTGAAGCTTTCTTT. This codes for CASSSLGNTEAFF.

This clonotype is medium-sized by share. CDR3 DNA sequence: TGTGCCTGGAGTGGGACAGGGGGGGCTATTAGCAATCAGCCCCAGCATTTT. Encoded protein: CAWSGTGGAISNQPQHF. This rearrangement joins TRBV30 to TRBJ1-5; 10 bases match TRBD1. The trim removed 1 base at V and 0 bases at J, leaving 6 bases unmatched. CDR3 size: 17 residues. Germline CDR1 reads GTSNPN; CDR2 reads SVGIG (reference sequence).

This clonotype was counted a few times. This chain uses TRBV12-3 or TRBV12-4 with TRBJ1-1, with D unclear. Between the trimmed V and J ends, which lost 4 bases and 7 bases, there was a span of 10 bases. This CDR3 has 12 residues. The CDR3 here is CASSSSLGEAFF. The CDR3 bases are TGTGCCAGCAGTTCTTCCCTCGGTGAAGCTTTCTTT.

This clonotype is medium-sized. The chain is built from TRBV6-5 and TRBJ1-1; no definite D call. There are 15 residues in the CDR3. CDR1 is MNHEY, CDR2 SVGAGI, per germline. With 0 bases removed from V and 7 bases from J, the gap between germline ends came to 15 bases. This chain's CDR3 is CASSYSIRPAGEAFF. CDR3 DNA: TGTGCCAGCAGTTACTCGATTCGACCTGCTGGTGAAGCTTTCTTT.

About this clonotype: Germline and junction disagree at one end, which may indicate a read error. The V call is TRBV7-2, the J call TRBJ2-1; 9 bases line up with TRBD2. The CDR3 loop spans 13 amino acids. The V gene's germline CDR1 is SGHTA and CDR2 FQGNSA. CDR3 bases: TGTGTCAGCACGACGGGACTAGCCCGCGAGCAGTTCTTC. Protein product: CVSTTGLAREQFF.

This clonotype is medium-sized (0.01 to 0.1%) by share. The CDR3 loop reads CASSIGLGGRNYGYTF. As DNA, the CDR3 is TGTGCCAGTAGTATAGGGTTAGGCGGCAGGAACTATGGCTACACCTTC. The J gene is TRBJ1-2, the V gene TRBV19; unclear D gene. CDR1 LNHDA and CDR2 SQIVND come from the germline V gene (reference sequence). The CDR3 sequence is 16 residues long. V was clipped by 1 base and J by 2 bases, with 14 bases between them.

V and J are TRBV20-1 and TRBJ2-2, with TRBD2 identical over 7 bases. CDR1 and CDR2 (germline): DFQATT, SNEGSKA (reference sequence). The CDR3 is 15 residues long. Trimming cost V 5 bases and J 5 bases; bases outside gene matches: 11. The DNA of the CDR3 is TGCAGTGCTCCCTTTCGCGGGAGTCATACCGGGGAGCTGTTTTTT. Amino acid sequence: CSAPFRGSHTGELFF.